Detailed here is one T cell receptor (beta chain). This sample is drawn from a study of PD-1 blockade in classical Hodgkin lymphoma. All patients experienced relapse after autologous stem cell transplantation, and brentuximab vedotin exposure was variable. The CDR3 length is 14 residues. Trimming took off 3 bases at V and 2 bases at J, with 12 bases between the two ends. Germline CDR1 SGDLS, CDR2 YYNGEE. Some clones are missing from TCRdb's copy, which holds only in-frame ones; the method was immunoSEQ multiplex PCR. The sample comprises 95,000 to 100,000 clones, around 89% of which are singletons, and around 6.6% rests with the top ten.

The sample consisted of peripheral blood mononuclear cells (PBMCs), taken before the second cycle of nivolumab. The chain carries TRBV9 and TRBJ2-7; possibly TRBD1 or TRBD2 for D (5 bases each). The clonotype originates from a human donor with classical Hodgkin lymphoma. CDR3 region: CASSARDGAYEQYF. CDR3 in DNA: TGTGCCAGCAGCGCGAGGGACGGGGCCTACGAGCAGTACTTC.